One and the same sample provided the 19 T cell receptor beta chains below, sequenced in a study of T cells in women clearing cervical HPV infection. Assay: immunoSEQ multiplex PCR; the TCRdb copy retains only in-frame clones and omits some. The sample table sets out approximately 39,000 clones. The material sequenced was blood buffy coat. All receptors derive from a woman between 18 and 70 years old with a cervical HPV16 infection that either progressed to CIN3+ or cleared (not recorded which).

As concerns this clone: The read gets to within 3 residues of the CDR3 end, and the germline J gene fills in the rest. The chain is built from TRBV30 and TRBJ2-1; a possible D gene is TRBD2 (5 bases). Germline V gives CDR1 GTSNPN, CDR2 SVGIG (reference sequence). V was clipped by 4 bases and J by 1 base, with 14 bases between them. CDR3 length: 15 residues. The part of the CDR3 DNA that was read is TGTGCCTGGAATGCCGAGACGGGGTCCTACAATGAG. Translating gives CAWNAETGSYNE. In full, the CDR3 is CAWNAETGSYNEQFF.

In regard to this clone: The CDR3 end falls 3 residues outside the read, so it is completed with the germline J gene. The V call is TRBV5-4, the J call TRBJ2-1; no reliable D call. Trimming pared 1 base from V and 4 bases from J, leaving 12 bases between. The CDR3 runs 15 residues. Germline V lookup: CDR1 SGHNT, CDR2 YYREEE (reference sequence). The sequenced CDR3 bases are TGTGCCAGCAGCTTGTACGGGTTCTCTTACAATGAG. This sequence encodes CASSLYGFSYNE. The whole CDR3 protein is CASSLYGFSYNEQFF.

In regard to this clone: Read sequence stops 3 residues before the CDR3 end, and the germline J gene provides the missing end. The V gene is TRBV30, the J gene TRBJ1-6; TRBD1 aligns across 8 bases. The CDR3 totals 14 residues. Germline-derived CDR1 and CDR2 are GTSNPN and SVGIG (reference sequence). The ends lost 6 bases at V and 5 bases at J; junction bases unmatched: 6. The part of the CDR3 DNA that was read is TGTGCCTGCCACAGGGGGGTGGATAATTCACCC. This codes for CACHRGVDNSP. The CDR3 in its entirety is CACHRGVDNSPLHF.

Turning to this clone: The CDR3 is cut off 3 residues early in the read; its end comes from the germline J gene. This chain joins TRBV18 and TRBJ1-2; D unresolved. The germline gives CDR1 KGHSH, CDR2 LQKENI. The CDR3 contains 14 residues. Trimming removed 2 bases from V and 5 bases from J, with 12 bases in between. CDR3 DNA, as far as it was read: TGTGCCAGCTCACCAGAGGAGCGAGGTTATGGC. Translation: CASSPEERGYG. In full, the CDR3 is CASSPEERGYGYTF.

For this clone: The read gets to within 3 residues of the CDR3 end, and the germline J gene fills in the rest. The chain recombines TRBV20-1 with TRBJ2-3; possible D gene TRBD1, 5 bases. V dropped 1 base and J dropped 6 bases, with 20 bases sitting between them. Germline values: CDR1 DFQATT, CDR2 SNEGSKA (reference sequence). This CDR3 is 16 amino acids long. The covered CDR3 bases are TGCAGTGCTAGAGGAGTTTGGCAGGGTTCGTGGGATACG. Translated: CSARGVWQGSWDT. The complete CDR3 sequence is CSARGVWQGSWDTQYF.

A note on this clone: The CDR3 is cut off 3 residues early in the read; its end comes from the germline J gene. V and J are TRBV11-3 and TRBJ2-1, with D possibly TRBD2 on 6 matching bases. V was clipped by 5 bases and J by 5 bases, with 16 bases between them. The CDR3 covers 15 residues. Germline lookup yields CDR1 SGHNT and CDR2 YENEEA. Partial CDR3 DNA: TGTGCCAGCAGCCCCCCCGGGGGAACGCACAATGAG. This gives the protein CASSPPGGTHNE. The complete CDR3 sequence is CASSPPGGTHNEQFF.

Comment on this clone: Read data end 3 residues before the CDR3 end; the end is taken from the germline J gene. The V call is TRBV19, the J call TRBJ1-5, with D perhaps matching TRBD1 (6 bases). The CDR3 is 14 residues long. CDR1 is LNHDA, CDR2 SQIVND, per germline (reference sequence). With 7 bases removed from V and 2 bases from J, the gap between germline ends came to 12 bases. This CDR3 is CASNVRGGNQPQHF. The covered CDR3 bases are TGTGCCAGTAACGTCAGGGGCGGCAATCAGCCC.

For this clone: Sequencing ends 3 residues short of the CDR3 end; the germline J gene provides the rest. The chain carries TRBV7-9 and TRBJ1-1; tentative D call: TRBD1 (6 bases). The ends were cut back, 6 bases at V and 0 bases at J, with 14 bases in the middle. Germline V CDR1 and CDR2: SEHNR, FQNEAQ (reference sequence). There are 15 residues in the CDR3. The CDR3: CASSRRGGVNTEAFF. The sequenced CDR3 bases are TGTGCCAGCAGTCGAAGGGGGGGCGTGAACACTGAA. Complete variable domain (other parts from reference TRBV7-9 and TRBJ1-1): DTGVSQNPRHKITKRGQNVTFRCDPISEHNRLYWYRQTLGQGPEFLTYFQNEAQLEKSRLLSDRFSAERPKGSFSTLEIQRTEQGDSAMYLCASSRRGGVNTEAFFGQGTRLTVV.

In regard to this clone: The read comes to an end 3 residues before the CDR3 does, leaving the germline J gene to fill in the end. The J gene is TRBJ1-4, the V gene TRBV6-1, with a tentative D call TRBD1 (6 bases). The CDR3 spans 13 residues. The germline gives CDR1 MNHNS, CDR2 SASEGT. The sequenced CDR3 bases are TGTGCCAGCAGTGGGAGGGGGAATTCACCA. Translating gives CASSGRGNSP. The entire CDR3 sequence reads CASSGRGNSPLFF.

As concerns this clone: Coverage ceases 3 residues before the CDR3 finishes, and the germline J gene fills in the end. The chain uses TRBV11-3 and TRBJ2-7; 7 nucleotides agree with TRBD1. Trimming took 5 bases from V and 4 from J; bases not matched to a gene: 5. Germline V gives CDR1 SGHNT, CDR2 YENEEA. The CDR3 covers 13 residues. CDR3 sequence: CASSHGTAYEQYF. Incomplete CDR3 DNA: TGTGCCAGCAGCCACGGGACAGCATACGAG.

With respect to this clone: The read ends 3 residues before the CDR3 terminus; that terminus is restored from the germline J gene. This chain joins TRBV7-3 and TRBJ1-1; TRBD1 is a possible D gene (5 bases). V was trimmed by 3 bases and J by 1 base, leaving 9 bases between them. Germline CDR1 SGHTA, CDR2 FQGTGA. CDR3 length equals 14 residues. The CDR3 is CASSLGTANTEAFF. The sequenced CDR3 bases are TGTGCCAGCAGCTTGGGGACTGCGAACACTGAA.

A word on this clone: The read finishes 3 residues shy of the CDR3 end, and the germline J gene is used to complete it. The chain uses TRBV5-1 and TRBJ2-2; 8 bases agree with TRBD1. This CDR3 has 13 residues. Germline V gene data show CDR1 as SGHRS and CDR2 as YFSETQ. V was clipped by 0 bases and J by 8 bases; unmatched bases: 0. This CDR3 reads CASSLGDRGELFF. The sequenced CDR3 bases are TGCGCCAGCAGCTTGGGGGACAGGGGGGAG.

As concerns this clone: The CDR3 goes on 3 residues after the read ends, and that part is filled in from the germline J gene. The V call is TRBV7-3, the J call TRBJ2-1; a possible D gene is TRBD1 (6 bases). The CDR3 consists of 16 residues. The germline gives CDR1 SGHTA, CDR2 FQGTGA. V lost 5 bases and J lost 3, with 17 bases in between. CDR3 DNA (partial): TGTGCCAGCAGCCCTCAGGGGCGGAGTGACTACAATGAG. It encodes CASSPQGRSDYNE. In full, the CDR3 is CASSPQGRSDYNEQFF. Complete variable domain (other parts from reference TRBV7-3 and TRBJ2-1): GAGVSQTPSNKVTEKGKYVELRCDPISGHTALYWYRQSLGQGPEFLIYFQGTGAADDSGLPNDRFFAVRPEGSVSTLKIQRTERGDSAVYLCASSPQGRSDYNEQFFGPGTRLTVL.

About this clone itself: Mismatch with germline at one junction end may stem from a read error. The read terminates 3 residues ahead of where the CDR3 ends, so the germline J gene completes it. V and J are TRBV4-2 and TRBJ1-1; 7 bases are shared with TRBD1. Germline assignment: CDR1 LGHNA and CDR2 YNFKEQ. The CDR3 has 17 amino acids. The CDR3 loop reads CASSHPTGDLLNTEAFF. Partial CDR3 DNA: TGCGCCAGCAGCCACCCCACAGGGGACCTTTTGAACACTGAA.

Of note for this clone: Read sequence stops 3 residues before the CDR3 end, and the germline J gene provides the missing end. The chain couples TRBV12-5 to TRBJ2-7; 7 nucleotides line up with TRBD1. Unmatched junction bases numbered 14, after V lost 1 base and J lost 5 bases. Germline assignment: CDR1 LGHNT and CDR2 FRNRAP. The CDR3 has 17 residues. The CDR3 reads CASGLGYSRDSPHEQYF. CDR3 bases read: TGTGCTAGTGGTTTGGGGTATAGTAGGGACAGTCCCCACGAG.

Concerning this clone itself: The read is 3 residues too short to cover the CDR3 end, so that end is filled in from the germline J gene. The chain carries TRBV27 and TRBJ1-4, with 9 bases that match TRBD1. Germline loops: CDR1 MNHEY, CDR2 SMNVEV (reference sequence). Unmatched junction bases numbered 11, after V lost 5 bases and J lost 4 bases. CDR3 length: 17 amino acids. The part of the CDR3 DNA that was read is TGTGCCAGCAGTCAACAGGGGGCGGGCGGAAGTAATGAAAAA. This sequence encodes CASSQQGAGGSNEK. The whole CDR3 sequence reads CASSQQGAGGSNEKLFF. Using reference TRBV27 and TRBJ1-4 for the parts outside the CDR3, the full variable domain is EAQVTQNPRYLITVTGKKLTVTCSQNMNHEYMSWYRQDPGLGLRQIYYSMNVEVTDKGDVPEGYKVSRKEKRNFPLILESPSPNQTSLYFCASSQQGAGGSNEKLFFGSGTQLSVL.

A remark on this clone: A read error may produce the germline difference seen at one junction end. The read terminates 3 residues before the CDR3 end, so the remaining end is supplied by the germline J gene. The rearrangement joins TRBV4-2 to TRBJ1-5; D call uncertain. CDR1 and CDR2 (germline): LGHNA, YNFKEQ. The CDR3 has 15 amino acids. The CDR3 region is CASSQTVLSNQPQHF. CDR3 DNA, as far as it was read: TGCGCCAGCAGCCAAACGGTCCTTAGCAATCAGCCC.

As for this clone: Coverage ceases 3 residues before the CDR3 finishes, and the germline J gene fills in the end. The chain recombines TRBV30 with TRBJ2-1, with 13 bases aligning to TRBD2. J gave up 7 bases and V 3 bases, and 6 bases lay outside the gene matches. Germline CDR1 is GTSNPN and CDR2 is SVGIG (reference sequence). The CDR3 has 15 amino acids. The sequenced part of the CDR3 DNA is TGTGCCTGGAGCGCCGGACTAGCGGGGGTTAATGAG. It translates to CAWSAGLAGVNE. The CDR3 in full is CAWSAGLAGVNEQFF.

In the case of this clone: The read is 3 residues too short to cover the CDR3 end, so that end is filled in from the germline J gene. The V and J genes are TRBV7-9 and TRBJ1-2; 8 bases match TRBD1. Germline V lookup: CDR1 SEHNR, CDR2 FQNEAQ (reference sequence). The length of the CDR3 is 14 residues. With V trimmed by 4 bases and J by 0 bases, 1 base remained unmatched. CDR3 in amino acids: CASSSTGANYGYTF. CDR3 DNA (partial): TGTGCCAGCAGCTCGACAGGGGCTAACTATGGC.